This TCR beta chain was recovered during a study of vaccination effects on CD4 cells after COVID-19. Findings of the study overall: Missing from the study were early post-infection timepoints, and its convalescent patients were few.

The protocol was immunoSEQ multiplex PCR, while the TCRdb copy is restricted to in-frame clones and leaves out a portion. The sample has tens of thousands of clones; approximately 72% are singletons. Comments on this clone: As yet, its antigen is unknown.

V was pared by 3 bases and J by 0 bases, with 3 bases between. Germline lookup yields CDR1 MDHEN and CDR2 SYDVKM. There are 12 residues in the CDR3. Expansion of antigen-specific CD4+ T cells with viral peptide pools was carried out by the ViraFEST assay before sequencing. An approximately ten-day culture period preceded the isolation of CD4+ T cells. By PCR, the person was confirmed to have had SARS-CoV-2 infection between March and December 2020. A half-medium replacement with IL-2 medium was carried out on days 3 and 7. The receptor was isolated from a human donor who had a prior SARS-CoV-2 infection. This sequence joins TRBV28 and TRBJ2-7; D is undetermined. Here the sequenced sample was CD4+ T cells from PBMCs cultured with a peptide pool, taken before COVID-19 vaccination. CDR3 region: CASSFLSYEQYF. For the CDR3, the DNA is TGTGCCAGCAGTTTCCTCTCCTACGAGCAGTACTTC.